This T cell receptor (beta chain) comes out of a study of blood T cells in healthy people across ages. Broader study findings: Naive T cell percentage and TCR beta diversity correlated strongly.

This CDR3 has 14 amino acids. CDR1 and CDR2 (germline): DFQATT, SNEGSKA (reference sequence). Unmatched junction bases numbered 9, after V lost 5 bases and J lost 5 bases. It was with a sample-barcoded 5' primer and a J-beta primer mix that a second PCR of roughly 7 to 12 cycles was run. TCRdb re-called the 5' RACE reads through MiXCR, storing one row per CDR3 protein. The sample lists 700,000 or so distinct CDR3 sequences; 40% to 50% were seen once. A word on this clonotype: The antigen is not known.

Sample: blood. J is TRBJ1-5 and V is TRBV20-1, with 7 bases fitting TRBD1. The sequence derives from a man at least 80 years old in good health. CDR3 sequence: CSALSLRGDQPQHF. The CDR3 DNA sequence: TGCAGTGCTCTCTCGCTCAGGGGGGATCAGCCCCAGCATTTT.